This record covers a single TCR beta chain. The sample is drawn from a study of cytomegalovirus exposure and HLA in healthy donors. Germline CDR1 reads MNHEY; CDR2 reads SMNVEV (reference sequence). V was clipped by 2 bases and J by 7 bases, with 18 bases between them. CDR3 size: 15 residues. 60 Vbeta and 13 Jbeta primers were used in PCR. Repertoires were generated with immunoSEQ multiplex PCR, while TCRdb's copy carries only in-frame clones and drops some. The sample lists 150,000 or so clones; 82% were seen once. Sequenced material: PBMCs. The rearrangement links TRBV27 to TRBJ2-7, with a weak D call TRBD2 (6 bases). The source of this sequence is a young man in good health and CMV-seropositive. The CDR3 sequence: CASSLSRVGGWEQYF. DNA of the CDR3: TGTGCCAGCAGTTTAAGTAGAGTAGGAGGGTGGGAGCAGTACTTC.